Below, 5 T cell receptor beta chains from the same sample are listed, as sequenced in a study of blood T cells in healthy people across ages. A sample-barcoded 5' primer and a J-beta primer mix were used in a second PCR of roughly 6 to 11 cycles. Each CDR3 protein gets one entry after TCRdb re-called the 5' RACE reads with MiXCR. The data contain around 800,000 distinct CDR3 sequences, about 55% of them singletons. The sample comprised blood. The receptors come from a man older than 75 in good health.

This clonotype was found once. DNA for the CDR3: TGCAGTGCTGCGGCTGTCGAGTATGAGCAGTTCTTC. Translated, it gives CSAAAVEYEQFF. The rearrangement uses TRBV20-1 and TRBJ2-1, with D unresolved. The CDR3 loop spans 12 amino acids. The germline V gene encodes CDR1 DFQATT and CDR2 SNEGSKA (reference sequence). V was shortened by 5 bases and J by 8 bases, with 13 bases between the two germline ends.

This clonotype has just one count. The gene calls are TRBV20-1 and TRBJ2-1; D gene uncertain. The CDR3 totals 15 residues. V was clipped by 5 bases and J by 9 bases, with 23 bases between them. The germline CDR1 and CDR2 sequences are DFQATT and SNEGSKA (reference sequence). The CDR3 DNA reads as TGCAGTGCTCCACCCCCTAAGACCCAGCTTAGTGAGCAGTTCTTC. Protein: CSAPPPKTQLSEQFF.

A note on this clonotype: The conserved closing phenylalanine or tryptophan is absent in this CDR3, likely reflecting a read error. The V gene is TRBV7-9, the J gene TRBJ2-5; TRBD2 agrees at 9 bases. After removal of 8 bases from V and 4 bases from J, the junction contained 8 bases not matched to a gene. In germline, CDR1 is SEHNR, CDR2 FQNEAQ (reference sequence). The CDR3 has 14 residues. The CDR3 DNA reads TGTGCCAGCTCACCCCCAGCGGGAGGAGAGACCCAGTACCTC. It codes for CASSPPAGGETQYL.

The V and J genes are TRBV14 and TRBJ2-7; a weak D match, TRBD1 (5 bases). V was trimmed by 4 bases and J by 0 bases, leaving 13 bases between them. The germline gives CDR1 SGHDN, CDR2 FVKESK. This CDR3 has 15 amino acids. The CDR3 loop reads CASSPLQGTSYEQYF. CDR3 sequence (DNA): TGTGCCAGCAGCCCCCTTCAGGGTACCTCCTACGAGCAGTACTTC.

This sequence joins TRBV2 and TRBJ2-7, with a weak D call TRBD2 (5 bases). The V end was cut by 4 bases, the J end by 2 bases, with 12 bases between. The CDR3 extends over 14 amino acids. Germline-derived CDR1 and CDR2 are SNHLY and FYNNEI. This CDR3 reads CASSGDTGTYEQYF. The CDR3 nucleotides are TGTGCCAGCAGTGGAGATACCGGGACCTACGAGCAGTACTTC.